A selection of T cell receptor beta chains follows, all from one sample in a study of T cell responses to AZD1222 COVID-19 vaccine. Only in-frame clones appear in the TCRdb table, and some are missing; sequencing was by immunoSEQ multiplex PCR. The sample has around 150,000 clones; 88% are singletons. The starting material was peripheral blood, obtained 28 days after the second AZD1222 dose. These receptors were obtained from an adult who received the AZD1222 COVID-19 vaccine. The CDR3 runs from the conserved cysteine through the conserved F or W. The D gene is left open where the match is weak. Expanded clones get a size class; other rows say once, few or many, or leave the size out.

TRBV6-5,TRBD1,TRBJ1-2,12,.,TGTGCCGGTAGACAGGGAGGCTCCGGCTACACCTTC,CAGRQGGSGYTF
TRBV6-5,.,TRBJ1-2,14,.,TGTGCCAGCAGTTACGCGGCAGGCTTCTTCGGCTACACCTTC,CASSYAAGFFGYTF
TRBV9,.,TRBJ1-2,15,.,TGTGCCAGCAGCGTTTTTAACAGGCAATACTATGGCTACACCTTC,CASSVFNRQYYGYTF
TRBV5-5,.,TRBJ1-3,14,once,TGTGCCAGCAGCTCCTTTATAGGGGAAAACACCATATATTTT,CASSSFIGENTIYF
TRBV23-1,.,TRBJ1-2,15,.,TGCGCCACCGAGTCCGCACAGGGCGTCAACTATGGCTACACCTTC,CATESAQGVNYGYTF
TRBV4-1,.,TRBJ1-5,16,.,TGCGCCAGCAGCCGGCAAACAGAGAGAGTCAATCAGCCCCAGCATTTT,CASSRQTERVNQPQHF
TRBV4-1,TRBD2,TRBJ2-2,17,few,TGCGCCAGCAGCCAAGATCGAGCCGGGGGGGTGAACGGGGAGCTGTTTTTT,CASSQDRAGGVNGELFF
TRBV6-5,.,TRBJ2-1,10,.,TGTGCCAGCAGTTACGCGCCACAGTTCTTC,CASSYAPQFF
TRBV5-1,.,TRBJ1-3,14,.,TGCGCCAGCAGCGCGGGGTCCTATGGAAACACCATATATTTT,CASSAGSYGNTIYF
TRBV7-6,.,TRBJ1-5,17,.,TGTGCCAGCAGCCCTCAGTCTGGCGGGCTCCCTAATCAGCCCCAGCATTTT,CASSPQSGGLPNQPQHF
TRBV6-5,.,TRBJ1-2,15,.,TGTGCCAGCAGTCATGGACGGAGGCTCCCCTATGGCTACACCTTC,CASSHGRRLPYGYTF
TRBV2,TRBD2,TRBJ2-5,14,.,TGTGCCAGCACCCCGCGGGGGGGCTTGGAGACCCAGTACTTC,CASTPRGGLETQYF
TRBV4-3,.,TRBJ1-5,13,.,TGCGCCAGCAGCCAAGATAAGGGGCAGCCCCAGCATTTT,CASSQDKGQPQHF
TRBV6-2/TRBV6-3,TRBD1,TRBJ1-2,16,.,TGTGCCAGCAGTTCAACTACGGGACAGGGGAACTATGGCTACACCTTC,CASSSTTGQGNYGYTF
TRBV6-5,TRBD2,TRBJ2-7,15,.,TGTGCCAGCAGTTGGTTGGCGGGGGGCTCCTACGAGCAGTACTTC,CASSWLAGGSYEQYF
TRBV7-2,.,TRBJ1-6,14,.,TGTGCCAGCACCCGACCTCCGTATAATTCACCCCTCCACTTT,CASTRPPYNSPLHF
TRBV5-4,TRBD2,TRBJ2-1,17,.,TGTGCCAGCAGCTTGGCCGGGGGGTCTAGCTCCTACAATGAGCAGTTCTTC,CASSLAGGSSSYNEQFF
TRBV25-1,TRBD2,TRBJ2-7,14,.,TGTGCCAGCAGTCGGGAGGGGAGCTCCTACGAGCAGTACTTC,CASSREGSSYEQYF
TRBV25-1,TRBD1,TRBJ1-2,13,few,TGTGCCAGCAGACCGACAGGGGCCTATGGCTACACCTTC,CASRPTGAYGYTF
TRBV7-2,TRBD1,TRBJ2-7,16,.,TGTGCCAGCAGCCCAACAGGGGAAAGGTCGCCGTACGAGCAGTACTTC,CASSPTGERSPYEQYF
TRBV5-6,TRBD2,TRBJ2-5,14,.,TGTGCCACAGGGGCTAGCGGGGGTGGCGAGACCCAGTACTTC,CATGASGGGETQYF
TRBV2,.,TRBJ1-4,15,.,TGTGCCAGCAGAGACCAGACGAAGCCAAATGAAAAACTGTTTTTT,CASRDQTKPNEKLFF
TRBV6-6,.,TRBJ2-4,15,once,TGTGCCAGCAGAGGGCCCACGAGTCGTTTAGACATTCAGTACTTC,CASRGPTSRLDIQYF
TRBV5-6,.,TRBJ1-1,15,.,TGTGCCAGCAGCGAAGAAAAGGGAGGGTACACTGAAGCTTTCTTT,CASSEEKGGYTEAFF
TRBV2,.,TRBJ2-7,13,.,TGTGCCAGCAGTTACGACGGGGATTACGAGCAGTACTTC,CASSYDGDYEQYF
TRBV14,.,TRBJ1-1,14,.,TGTGCCAGCAGCCAGGCAGGGAGGGATACTGAAGCTTTCTTT,CASSQAGRDTEAFF
TRBV19,.,TRBJ1-1,18,.,TGTGCCAGTAGTAAACCGGTTCCCGGGGATGGATCGAACACTGAAGCTTTCTTT,CASSKPVPGDGSNTEAFF
TRBV6-5,.,TRBJ1-2,13,.,TGTGCCAGCAGCCAAGAGCCTAACTATGGCTACACCTTC,CASSQEPNYGYTF
TRBV5-1,.,TRBJ2-2,15,.,TGCGCCAGCAGCTTGGACAGGAGTAACACCGGGGAGCTGTTTTTT,CASSLDRSNTGELFF
TRBV4-1,.,TRBJ2-7,16,.,TGCGCCAGCAGCCAAGATCCGACGACCGGGGGCTACGAGCAGTACTTC,CASSQDPTTGGYEQYF
TRBV5-1,.,TRBJ1-3,15,.,TGCGCCAGCAGCTTGGGTGCCGGGTCCGGAAACACCATATATTTT,CASSLGAGSGNTIYF
TRBV28,.,TRBJ1-2,12,.,TGTGCCAGCAGTCCATCCGACTATGGCTACACCTTC,CASSPSDYGYTF
TRBV11-2,TRBD2,TRBJ2-1,15,.,TGTGCCAGCAGCCGAACGGGGGGGCGGGGCGATGAGCAGTTCTTC,CASSRTGGRGDEQFF
TRBV9,TRBD2,TRBJ2-7,16,.,TGTGCCAGCAGCGTAGATCAGGGAGGGGTACCCTACGAGCAGTACTTC,CASSVDQGGVPYEQYF
TRBV3-1/TRBV3-2,TRBD1,TRBJ1-2,16,.,TGTGCCAGCAGCCAACGGACAGGGGGAAGTAGCTATGGCTACACCTTC,CASSQRTGGSSYGYTF
TRBV7-2,.,TRBJ1-2,14,.,TGTGCCAGCAGCTCGGGGGGCGGACGAGGTGGCTACACCTTC,CASSSGGGRGGYTF
TRBV2,TRBD1,TRBJ2-7,14,.,TGTGCCAGCAAGGGTAGACAGGGGACCTACGAGCAGTACTTC,CASKGRQGTYEQYF
TRBV27,TRBD1,TRBJ2-7,13,.,TGTGCCAGCAGCCGGGACAGGGTCTACGAGCAGTACTTC,CASSRDRVYEQYF
TRBV5-1,.,TRBJ2-3,13,.,TGCGCCAGCAGCTTGGTTGGTGTGGATACGCAGTATTTT,CASSLVGVDTQYF
TRBV4-1,TRBD2,TRBJ2-5,19,once,TGCGCCAGCAGCCGAGGCAGGGCTAGCGGGGGGGCTTATCCAGAGACCCAGTACTTC,CASSRGRASGGAYPETQYF
TRBV5-1,.,TRBJ1-1,15,.,TGCGCCAGCAGCTTACCCCAGGGTTCGGGCACTGAAGCTTTCTTT,CASSLPQGSGTEAFF
TRBV10-3,.,TRBJ1-2,13,.,TGTGCCATCAGTGAGTCGACGGGGGTTGGCTACACCTTC,CAISESTGVGYTF
TRBV13,TRBD1,TRBJ1-3,16,.,TGTGCCAGCAGCATTATTACAGGGGTTGGTGGAAACACCATATATTTT,CASSIITGVGGNTIYF
TRBV5-1,.,TRBJ1-1,14,.,TGCGCCAGCAGCTTGGCCGGGGTTGGCACTGAAGCTTTCTTT,CASSLAGVGTEAFF
TRBV4-1,.,TRBJ1-1,16,.,TGCGCCAGCAGCCAAGAGTCTCCCAGGGGGAACACTGAAGCTTTCTTT,CASSQESPRGNTEAFF
TRBV7-2,.,TRBJ2-2,15,.,TGTGCCAGCAGCTTAGAGGTGGACACCACCGGGGAGCTGTTTTTT,CASSLEVDTTGELFF
TRBV6-5,.,TRBJ1-6,14,once,TGTGCCAGCAGTCGGGGCCCCTATAATTCACCCCTCCACTTT,CASSRGPYNSPLHF
TRBV11-3,.,TRBJ2-2,15,.,TGTGCCAGCAGCCCAGCACAGCCCGACACCGGGGAGCTGTTTTTT,CASSPAQPDTGELFF
TRBV6-5,.,TRBJ1-1,15,.,TGTGCCAGCGCGCCTTACCTGGAGGGAGGCACTGAAGCTTTCTTT,CASAPYLEGGTEAFF